Listed here is a single T cell receptor beta chain. The sample is drawn from a study of CD8 T cells in Susac syndrome. Germline loops: CDR1 MNHEY, CDR2 SMNVEV (reference sequence). Trimming shortened V by 3 bases and J by 6 bases, and 11 bases separated the two germline ends. The CDR3 contains 14 residues. CD8+ and CD4+ T cells from blood underwent TCR beta sequencing. The individuals used as controls were healthy donors who had been matched for both age and sex. TEMRA cells were FACS-enriched and CD8+ and CD4+ T cells negatively isolated. Random hexamers served to reverse transcribe about 0.5 to 1 ug RNA. Each CDR3 protein is one row after TCRdb ran MiXCR on the immunoSEQ multiplex PCR reads. The sample lists 70,000 to 100,000 distinct CDR3 sequences, over 85% seen once, with less than 0.35% in the top ten.

The sequencing sample was made of CD8+ T cells from PBMCs. The rearrangement links TRBV27 to TRBJ1-4; D is unresolved. The receptor was derived from a human donor in good health. The CDR3 region has the DNA TGTGCCAGCAGTTTCGTCGGACGACATGAAAAACTGTTTTTT. Amino acids: CASSFVGRHEKLFF.